Shown below are 18 T cell receptor beta chains from a single sample sequenced in a study of Graves' ophthalmopathy and Graves' hyperthyroidism listed by TCRdb under 2018. Instrument on record: Illumina HiSeq 2000. TCR beta CDR3 regions were amplified from RNA transcripts for repertoire sequencing. HTBI primers and the Qiagen OneStep RT-PCR kit were used in a first-round RT-PCR, which was followed by a second-round multiplex PCR, size selection and purification. In-frame beta chains were kept once TCRdb had trimmed the public reads at Q25 with fastp and called clones with MiXCR. When rows share a CDR3 protein, they turn into one entry using the most common DNA and genes. Across this sample there are hundreds of thousands of distinct CDR3 sequences, with roughly 21% seen only once. 2.5% to 3.5% of the sample is in the top ten clones. The sample comprised peripheral blood. These receptors were collected from a woman between 18 and 30 years old with stable Graves' hyperthyroidism. Donor details come from another sample of the same person, matched by shared clones.

The V gene is TRBV4-2, the J gene TRBJ2-5, with D perhaps matching TRBD2 (5 bases). V shed 0 bases and J shed 5 bases, with 13 bases lying between them. From germline, CDR1 is LGHNA and CDR2 YNFKEQ. CDR3 length: 15 amino acids. This chain's CDR3 is CASSQEEGPFETQYF. CDR3 sequence (DNA): TGTGCCAGCAGCCAAGAAGAGGGCCCTTTTGAGACCCAGTACTTC.

This clonotype was picked up many times. This chain uses TRBV6-1 with TRBJ2-2, with D uncertain. CDR3 size: 13 residues. With 6 bases removed from V and 5 bases from J, the gap between germline ends came to 10 bases. In germline, CDR1 is MNHNS, CDR2 SASEGT. The CDR3 region has the DNA TGTGCCAGCAGACCCTCTGGAACCGGGGAGCTGTTTTTT. Its translation: CASRPSGTGELFF.

The table lists this clonotype with many counts. The CDR3 DNA reads TGTGCCAGCAGTTTATCCTCCGGGTACGCGGCGTACGAGCAGTACTTC. Protein: CASSLSSGYAAYEQYF. V and J are TRBV28 and TRBJ2-7; D unclear. This CDR3 has 16 residues. The germline V gene encodes CDR1 MDHEN and CDR2 SYDVKM. V lost 1 base and J 4 bases, leaving 17 bases between the germline ends.

Many counts were recorded for this clonotype. In DNA, the CDR3 is TGTGCCAGTAGTATGCTCGCGGGAGTGTACGAGCAGTACTTC. It is translated as CASSMLAGVYEQYF. The V call is TRBV19, the J call TRBJ2-7; 7 bases line up with TRBD2. J lost 4 bases, V lost 3 bases, and 6 bases had no gene match. This CDR3 is built from 14 residues. From germline, CDR1 is LNHDA and CDR2 SQIVND (reference sequence).

This clonotype was found many times. The genes are TRBV5-1 and TRBJ1-3, with TRBD1 as a possible D gene (5 bases). The V end was cut by 0 bases, the J end by 1 base, with 8 bases between. The CDR3 runs to 15 residues. The germline V gene has CDR1 SGHRS and CDR2 YFSETQ. The CDR3, as DNA: TGCGCCAGCAGCTTGGAGGGGTGGTCTGGAAACACCATATATTTT. Amino acid sequence: CASSLEGWSGNTIYF.

At least ten counts were recorded for this clonotype. J is TRBJ2-3 and V is TRBV20-1; D is possibly TRBD1 (5 bases). The CDR3 is 16 residues long. V shed 3 bases and J shed 1 base, with 17 bases lying between them. Germline V lookup: CDR1 DFQATT, CDR2 SNEGSKA (reference sequence). The CDR3: CSASAWAQGGTDTQYF. The CDR3 DNA sequence: TGCAGTGCTAGCGCCTGGGCCCAGGGCGGCACAGATACGCAGTATTTT.

The table lists this clonotype with many counts. This chain joins TRBV6-1 and TRBJ2-7; no clear D. Germline CDR1 is MNHNS and CDR2 is SASEGT. CDR3 length equals 13 residues. V shed 2 bases and J shed 7 bases, with 12 bases lying between them. The CDR3 DNA reads TGTGCCAGCAGTGAAACGGGTTTTGGGGAGCAGTACTTC. This translates into CASSETGFGEQYF.

This clonotype was observed at least ten times. The rearrangement links TRBV20-1 to TRBJ2-7; D possibly corresponds to TRBD2 (5 bases). Looked up from germline, CDR1 is DFQATT and CDR2 is SNEGSKA (reference sequence). Between the trimmed V and J ends, which lost 2 bases and 0 bases, there was a span of 11 bases. The CDR3 length is 14 residues. CDR3: CSARLRAYSYEQYF. DNA of the CDR3: TGCAGTGCTAGATTGCGGGCCTACTCCTACGAGCAGTACTTC.

This clonotype has ten or more counts. The CDR3 coding sequence is TGCAGTGCTAGAGAGACAGGGGGCGCTTTTTGGGAGACCCAGTACTTC. Translating gives CSARETGGAFWETQYF. The chain uses TRBV20-1 and TRBJ2-5; 10 nucleotides match TRBD1. The CDR3 is 16 residues long. Germline CDR1 is DFQATT and CDR2 is SNEGSKA (reference sequence). V was pared by 0 bases and J by 5 bases, with 9 bases of the junction left unmatched.

This clonotype was counted ten times or more. The V gene is TRBV27, the J gene TRBJ1-1; no reliable D call. CDR1 and CDR2 from the germline V gene are MNHEY and SMNVEV (reference sequence). V was shortened by 0 bases and J by 8 bases, with 13 bases between the two germline ends. This CDR3 contains 14 residues. The CDR3 loop reads CASSLSAWVGEAFF. Here the CDR3 DNA reads TGTGCCAGCAGTTTATCGGCGTGGGTTGGCGAAGCTTTCTTT.

This clonotype was detected many times. The chain uses TRBV6-5 and TRBJ1-5; possibly TRBD1 for D (5 bases). Between the trimmed V and J ends, which lost 2 bases and 4 bases, there was a span of 12 bases. This CDR3 comprises 15 residues. Germline V gene lookup returns CDR1 MNHEY and CDR2 SVGAGI. CDR3 bases: TGTGCCAGCAGTTACCGGGGACTCCCGAATCAGCCCCAGCATTTT. This sequence encodes CASSYRGLPNQPQHF.

The sample holds many counts of this clonotype. The DNA for the CDR3 is TGTGCCAGCGGGAGACTAGCGGGAGGCAGGGCCTACGAGCAGTACTTC. Protein sequence: CASGRLAGGRAYEQYF. The chain couples TRBV2 to TRBJ2-7; TRBD2 matches at 13 bases. Looked up from germline, CDR1 is SNHLY and CDR2 is FYNNEI. Trimming took 8 bases from V and 2 from J; bases not matched to a gene: 9. The CDR3 totals 16 residues.

This clonotype was counted many times. J is TRBJ1-2 and V is TRBV5-1; D is perhaps TRBD1 (6 bases). Germline lookup yields CDR1 SGHRS and CDR2 YFSETQ. V was clipped by 0 bases and J by 3 bases, with 9 bases between them. The CDR3 has 14 residues. CDR3: CASSLGAGDYGYTF. For the CDR3, the DNA is TGCGCCAGCAGCTTGGGTGCAGGGGACTATGGCTACACCTTC.

This clonotype has at least ten counts. The chain uses TRBV12-3 or TRBV12-4 and TRBJ1-2, with D uncertain. This CDR3 has 14 amino acids. The germline V and J ends were trimmed by 6 bases and 1 base, with 12 bases remaining between them. The chain's CDR3 is CASSPTYGNYGYTF. DNA of the CDR3: TGTGCCAGCAGCCCCACGTACGGTAACTATGGCTACACCTTC.

This clonotype was recorded many times. The chain recombines TRBV10-3 with TRBJ1-1; D not certain. Germline V lookup: CDR1 ENHRY, CDR2 SYGVKD. The CDR3 spans 13 residues. With 4 bases removed from V and 0 bases from J, the gap between germline ends came to 6 bases. The CDR3 reads CAISGSLNTEAFF. The CDR3 bases are TGTGCCATCAGTGGAAGTTTGAACACTGAAGCTTTCTTT.

The chain combines TRBV12-3 or TRBV12-4 with TRBJ2-2, with D possibly matching TRBD1 (6 bases). The CDR3 contains 18 residues. Trimming left V 1 base short and J 3 bases short, with 18 bases between. CDR3 sequence (DNA): TGTGCCAGCAGTTTAGTATTAGGGACAACAAGGGACACCGGGGAGCTGTTTTTT. Encoded protein: CASSLVLGTTRDTGELFF.

This clonotype appeared many times. The chain employs TRBV28 and TRBJ2-7; the D call may be TRBD1 or TRBD2 (6 bases each). This CDR3 comprises 16 residues. The V gene lost 7 bases and the J gene lost 0 bases, with 19 bases spanning the gap. Germline V lookup: CDR1 MDHEN, CDR2 SYDVKM. CDR3 DNA: TGTGCCAGCACTCCCTACGGGGGCGGTACCTCCTACGAGCAGTACTTC. Its protein is CASTPYGGGTSYEQYF.

In this sample, this clonotype turned up many times. V and J are TRBV25-1 and TRBJ2-5, with TRBD2 identical over 12 bases. CDR3 length equals 16 residues. Looked up from germline, CDR1 is MGHDK and CDR2 is SYGVNS. V was pared by 4 bases and J by 5 bases, with 8 bases of the junction left unmatched. CDR3: CASSGKTSGSVETQYF. DNA for the CDR3: TGTGCCAGCAGTGGAAAGACTAGCGGGAGTGTGGAGACCCAGTACTTC.